The 15 T cell receptor beta chains below come from one sample, sequenced in a study of early T cells in non-severe SARS-CoV-2 infection. Via MiXCR, TCRdb re-called the 5' RACE reads, giving one row per CDR3 protein. The data contain about 30,000 distinct CDR3 sequences, around 6% of them singletons. Sequenced sample: whole blood. The receptors here all came from an adult who was a healthcare worker with PCR-confirmed SARS-CoV-2 infection or an uninfected control (not recorded which).

This clonotype was recorded at least ten times. The rearrangement uses TRBV10-2 and TRBJ2-1, with 8 bases fitting TRBD1. This CDR3 contains 15 residues. The germline CDR1 and CDR2 sequences are WSHSY and SAAADI. V lost 8 bases and J lost 2; bases outside the gene matches: 8. CDR3 sequence (DNA): TGCGCCAGCCGTAGACAGGGGTTGGCCTACAATGAGCAGTTCTTC. Translating gives CASRRQGLAYNEQFF.

This clonotype came up many times. The chain carries TRBV7-2 and TRBJ2-5, with D possibly being TRBD1 (6 bases). Trimming cost V 0 bases and J 4 bases, with 9 bases left between them. The length of the CDR3 is 14 residues. Germline CDR1 SGHTA, CDR2 FQGNSA. CDR3: CASSLAQGPETQYF. DNA of the CDR3: TGTGCCAGCAGCTTAGCACAGGGCCCAGAGACCCAGTACTTC.

There are many counts of this clonotype. The J gene is TRBJ1-1, the V gene TRBV12-5; tentatively, D is TRBD1 (5 bases). Trimming cost V 4 bases and J 6 bases, with 12 bases left between them. Germline assignment: CDR1 LGHNT and CDR2 FRNRAP. The CDR3 runs 13 residues. CDR3 in amino acids: CASGWGGNAEAFF. CDR3 DNA: TGTGCTAGTGGTTGGGGGGGGAATGCTGAAGCTTTCTTT. Full variable domain (missing parts from reference TRBV12-5 and TRBJ1-1): DARVTQTPRHKVTEMGQEVTMRCQPILGHNTVFWYRQTMMQGLELLAYFRNRAPLDDSGMPKDRFSAEMPDATLATLKIQPSEPRDSAVYFCASGWGGNAEAFFGQGTRLTVV.

V is TRBV19 and J is TRBJ2-7; D is possibly TRBD2 (7 bases). The CDR3 totals 16 residues. The germline V gene encodes CDR1 LNHDA and CDR2 SQIVND (reference sequence). Trimming shortened V by 1 base and J by 3 bases, and 16 bases separated the two germline ends. The DNA for the CDR3 is TGTGCCAGTAGTATAGCCCTCGGCGGGGGCTACTACGAGCAGTACTTC. As protein: CASSIALGGGYYEQYF.

This clonotype was seen repeatedly, ten times or more. The DNA for the CDR3 is TGTGCCAGCAGTGTACGGACATCCTACGAGCAGTACTTC. Its translation is CASSVRTSYEQYF. The chain carries TRBV6-1 and TRBJ2-7; possibly TRBD1 for D (5 bases). Per germline, CDR1 MNHNS and CDR2 SASEGT. With 4 bases removed from V and 1 base from J, the gap between germline ends came to 8 bases. CDR3 size: 13 residues.

This clonotype was seen repeatedly, ten times or more. This chain links TRBV12-3 or TRBV12-4 with TRBJ2-2; tentative D call: TRBD1 (6 bases). CDR3 length: 14 residues. Deletions cut 1 base from V and 5 bases from J, with 8 bases between. CDR3 sequence reads: CASSLGQGTGELFF. DNA for the CDR3: TGTGCCAGCAGTTTAGGGCAGGGGACCGGGGAGCTGTTTTTT.

This clonotype has a count of ten or more. The chain carries TRBV6-5 and TRBJ2-7; the match to TRBD1 covers 7 bases. CDR1 and CDR2 (germline): MNHEY, SVGAGI. CDR3 length: 14 amino acids. Unmatched junction bases numbered 5, after V lost 5 bases and J lost 1 base. CDR3 sequence reads: CASSQTGLSYEQYF. CDR3 sequence (DNA): TGTGCCAGCAGTCAGACAGGGTTATCCTACGAGCAGTACTTC.

In its sample, this clonotype was seen many times. The V gene is TRBV6-1, the J gene TRBJ1-4; 7 nucleotides line up with TRBD1. CDR1 and CDR2 (germline): MNHNS, SASEGT. After removal of 8 bases from V and 8 bases from J, the junction contained 11 bases not matched to a gene. The CDR3 length is 14 residues. The CDR3 nucleotides are TGTGCCAGCGGTTCAGGGGGTGTTGGGGAAAAACTGTTTTTT. This gives the protein CASGSGGVGEKLFF.

This clonotype was seen repeatedly, ten times or more. The CDR3 nucleotides read TGTGCCAGCAGCTGGGGGGCCGGCGGCTATTCCGGGGAGCTGTTTTTT. Amino acid sequence: CASSWGAGGYSGELFF. The V gene is TRBV7-9, the J gene TRBJ2-2; possibly TRBD1 or TRBD2 for D (6 bases each). The germline V gene has CDR1 SEHNR and CDR2 FQNEAQ (reference sequence). V was clipped by 4 bases and J by 6 bases, with 18 bases between them. The CDR3 spans 16 residues.

This clonotype has ten or more counts. This sequence joins TRBV7-8 and TRBJ2-5; D uncertain. Trimming cost V 5 bases and J 5 bases, with 9 bases left between them. CDR1 and CDR2 from the germline V gene are SGHVS and FQNEAQ. The CDR3 is 12 amino acids. CDR3 bases: TGTGCCAGCAGCAGGCCTGGGGAGACCCAGTACTTC. This gives the protein CASSRPGETQYF.

There are many counts of this clonotype. The V call is TRBV6-6, the J call TRBJ1-1; D remains ambiguous. The CDR3 contains 16 residues. Trimming removed 2 bases at V and 5 bases at J, with 18 bases between. Germline V gene sequence: CDR1 MNHNY, CDR2 SVGAGI (reference sequence). CDR3 nucleotide sequence: TGTGCCAGCAGTTACGAGATCTTGGCGGGTGGGACTGAAGCTTTCTTT. It translates to CASSYEILAGGTEAFF.

This clonotype was counted many times. The V call is TRBV5-5, the J call TRBJ2-2; a weak D match, TRBD1 (5 bases). Per the germline V gene, CDR1 is SGHKS and CDR2 is YYEKEE (reference sequence). CDR3 size: 16 residues. Between the trimmed V and J ends, which lost 0 bases and 4 bases, there was a span of 13 bases. The CDR3 nucleotides are TGTGCCAGCAGCTTGGAACAGGCGCGGATCACCGGGGAGCTGTTTTTT. As protein: CASSLEQARITGELFF.

This clonotype was seen ten or more times. The V and J genes are TRBV10-3 and TRBJ2-6, with TRBD1 identical over 7 bases. In germline, CDR1 is ENHRY, CDR2 SYGVKD. The J segment lost 0 bases and the V segment lost 6 bases, leaving 11 bases of the junction unmatched. The CDR3 runs 18 residues. In DNA form, the CDR3 reads TGTGCCATCAGCGACAGGGACCCTAGCCGCTCTGGGGCCAACGTCCTGACTTTC. Its translation is CAISDRDPSRSGANVLTF.

CDR3 in DNA: TGTGCCAGCAGACTGACCTCGATCTTGGGCGAGCAGTACTTC. This encodes CASRLTSILGEQYF. The rearrangement joins TRBV28 to TRBJ2-7; no reliable D call. There are 14 residues in the CDR3. V was pared by 6 bases and J by 6 bases, with 18 bases between. Germline CDR1 reads MDHEN; CDR2 reads SYDVKM. Complete variable domain (other parts from reference TRBV28 and TRBJ2-7): DVKVTQSSRYLVKRTGEKVFLECVQDMDHENMFWYRQDPGLGLRLIYFSYDVKMKEKGDIPEGYSVSREKKERFSLILESASTNQTSMYLCASRLTSILGEQYFGPGTRLTVT.

The chain is built from TRBV6-2 or TRBV6-3 and TRBJ1-2, with no clear D. The CDR3 length is 13 residues. V lost 4 bases and J lost 5, with 11 bases in between. The V gene's germline CDR1 is MNHEY and CDR2 SVGEGT. The DNA for the CDR3 is TGTGCCAGCAGTTTTGGTGCAGGATATGGCTACACCTTC. Its protein product is CASSFGAGYGYTF.